Listed here are 14 T cell receptor beta chains from one sample, sequenced in a study of blood T cells in healthy people across ages. Alongside a J-beta primer mix, a sample-barcoded 5' primer served in a second PCR lasting roughly 6 to 11 cycles. One entry per CDR3 protein, called by TCRdb with MiXCR from the 5' RACE reads. The table includes approximately 810,000 distinct CDR3 sequences, about 28% detected once. Material for sequencing was blood. All receptors come from a woman older than 75 in good health.

This clonotype came up many times. This sequence joins TRBV5-6 and TRBJ2-6, with 7 bases identical to TRBD1. This CDR3 is 19 amino acids long. Trimming at V came to 0 bases and at J to 0 bases, leaving 9 bases not matched to a gene. Germline V gives CDR1 SGHDT, CDR2 YYEEEE. CDR3 residues: CASSLDRTGVLSGANVLTF. CDR3 DNA: TGTGCCAGCAGCTTGGATCGGACAGGCGTCCTCTCTGGGGCCAACGTCCTGACTTTC.

The genes are TRBV9 and TRBJ2-5, with TRBD1 identical over 10 bases. Germline loops: CDR1 SGDLS, CDR2 YYNGEE. The CDR3 sequence is 16 residues long. Trimming at V came to 3 bases and at J to 2 bases, leaving 7 bases not matched to a gene. This chain's CDR3 is CASSASGTGVQETQYF. CDR3 in DNA: TGTGCCAGCAGCGCCAGCGGGACAGGGGTTCAAGAGACCCAGTACTTC.

This clonotype was observed at least ten times. This chain joins TRBV30 and TRBJ1-2, with 8 bases fitting TRBD1. Germline V gene lookup returns CDR1 GTSNPN and CDR2 SVGIG (reference sequence). The V gene end was trimmed by 5 bases and the J gene end by 6 bases; junction bases not matched to a gene: 11. CDR3 length equals 14 residues. The CDR3 here is CAWFIETGVNGYTF. CDR3 nucleotides: TGTGCCTGGTTTATCGAGACAGGGGTTAATGGCTACACCTTC.

The J gene is TRBJ2-1, the V gene TRBV27, with TRBD2 matching 7 bases. Germline V CDR1 and CDR2: MNHEY, SMNVEV (reference sequence). V shed 4 bases and J 0 bases; nucleotides not matched to a gene: 6. The CDR3 is made up of 16 amino acids. CDR3 sequence reads: CASSSPLAASYNEQFF. CDR3 in DNA: TGTGCCAGCAGTTCCCCCCTAGCGGCCTCCTACAATGAGCAGTTCTTC.

This clonotype was detected only a few times. This may be a read error, as it is one base from a much larger clone. This chain's CDR3 is CASSNSYNEQYF. The CDR3 DNA reads TGTGCCAGCAGCAACAGCTACAATGAGCAGTACTTC. This chain links TRBV6-2 or TRBV6-3 with TRBJ2-7, with unresolved D. V was clipped by 6 bases and J by 7 bases, with 13 bases between them. Germline CDR1 is MNHEY and CDR2 is SVGEGT. This CDR3 has 12 residues.

This clonotype occurred a few times. Being one base from a much bigger clone, this may be a read error. This sequence joins TRBV20-1 and TRBJ2-1; the match to TRBD1 covers 7 bases. Germline V gives CDR1 DFQATT, CDR2 SNEGSKA (reference sequence). This CDR3 is 13 amino acids long. V gave up 5 bases and J gave up 4 bases; unmatched junction bases: 5. CDR3 in DNA: TGCAGTGCTTTTCAGGGGGAATACAATGAGCAGTTCTTC. This translates into CSAFQGEYNEQFF.

The rearrangement links TRBV12-3 or TRBV12-4 to TRBJ2-7; no firm D call. The CDR3 spans 11 residues. V dropped 6 bases and J dropped 3 bases, with 6 bases sitting between them. This chain's CDR3 is CASSPGYEQYV. The CDR3 DNA is TGTGCCAGCAGCCCAGGCTACGAGCAGTACGTC.

The genes are TRBV12-3 or TRBV12-4 and TRBJ2-1; D gene unclear. The V end was cut by 6 bases, the J end by 4 bases, with 13 bases between. The length of the CDR3 is 14 residues. CDR3 DNA sequence: TGTGCCAGCAGCGTAGATCCGGAATACAATGAGCAGTTCTTC. Residues: CASSVDPEYNEQFF.

This clonotype was counted many times. V usage is TRBV15 and J usage is TRBJ1-6; 7 nucleotides align to TRBD1. The V gene end was trimmed by 5 bases and the J gene end by 7 bases; junction bases not matched to a gene: 5. CDR3 length: 14 amino acids. Germline V lookup: CDR1 LNHNV, CDR2 YYDKDF (reference sequence). This CDR3 is CATSGGDSNSPLHF. In DNA, the CDR3 is TGTGCCACCAGCGGTGGGGACAGCAATTCACCCCTCCACTTT.

J is TRBJ2-2 and V is TRBV7-9, with a weak D call TRBD1 (6 bases). The CDR3 contains 16 residues. V was shortened by 5 bases and J by 2 bases, with 15 bases between the two germline ends. Germline CDR1 reads SEHNR; CDR2 reads FQNEAQ (reference sequence). CDR3 sequence: CASSHDRTLNTGELFF. DNA of the CDR3: TGTGCCAGCAGCCATGACAGGACCCTCAACACCGGGGAGCTGTTTTTT.

This sequence joins TRBV5-4 and TRBJ2-5; 7 bases are shared with TRBD2. CDR1 and CDR2 (germline): SGHNT, YYREEE (reference sequence). The J segment lost 0 bases and the V segment lost 5 bases, leaving 7 bases of the junction unmatched. The CDR3 totals 15 residues. In DNA, the CDR3 is TGTGCCAGCAGTTCGGAGGGAGGGTACCAAGAGACCCAGTACTTC. Protein: CASSSEGGYQETQYF.

The V call is TRBV28, the J call TRBJ2-5; either TRBD1 or TRBD2 may fit D (6 bases each). The end of the DNA aligns better with TRBJ2-7, so the J call may be wrong. CDR1 MDHEN and CDR2 SYDVKM come from the germline V gene. The CDR3 covers 15 residues. CDR3 residues: CASNPLGGPGYEQYF. The DNA for the CDR3 is TGTGCCAGCAATCCCTTAGGGGGGCCGGGCTACGAGCAGTACTTC.

This clonotype was detected many times. The chain links TRBV6-5 to TRBJ2-5; TRBD1 matches at 9 bases. The CDR3 runs 14 residues. Germline V lookup: CDR1 MNHEY, CDR2 SVGAGI. V was clipped by 6 bases and J by 4 bases; unmatched bases: 6. The CDR3 loop reads CASRDRGVRETQYF. In DNA form, the CDR3 reads TGTGCCAGCAGAGACAGGGGGGTAAGAGAGACCCAGTACTTC.

On this clonotype itself: This likely comes from a read error, as the CDR3 has no conserved phenylalanine or tryptophan at its end. Because the CDR3's place on the DNA is in doubt, the DNA is left out and the CDR3 is given as listed by TCRdb. The chain is built from TRBV5-4 and TRBJ2-5; the table's D call, TRBD2, has no DNA check behind it. Per germline, CDR1 SGHNT and CDR2 YYREEE (reference sequence). Both ends counted, the CDR3 spans 15 residues. Here the CDR3 reads CASSLSLAGQETQHC.